This TCR beta chain was documented in a study of blood T cells in healthy people across ages. Study-wide context: Researchers report that template switching captured about one barcoded beta molecule per two T cells. Study-wide points: Measured against age, TCR beta diversity per million T cells decreased in a roughly linear manner.

Of note for this clonotype: As yet, its antigen is unknown.

The CDR3 extends over 18 amino acids. The junction had 13 bases not matched to a gene; V was cut back by 5 bases and J by 5 bases. The germline gives CDR1 SGHTA, CDR2 FQGNSA. Together with a sample-barcoded 5' primer, a J-beta primer mix was included in a second PCR lasting about 6 to 11 cycles. TCRdb itself ran the 5' RACE reads through MiXCR, one entry per CDR3 protein. The sample shows hundreds of thousands of distinct CDR3 sequences, around 46% of them seen only once. The V call is TRBV7-2, the J call TRBJ2-5; 14 nucleotides align to TRBD2. This sequence was found in a man aged 25-40 years in good health. The specimen was blood. The CDR3 region has the DNA TGTGCCAGCAGCCATCGCCACGGGACTAGCGGGGGCGGGGAGACCCAGTACTTC. Its translation: CASSHRHGTSGGGETQYF. Full variable domain (outside the CDR3, taken from reference TRBV7-2 and TRBJ2-5): GAGVSQSPSNKVTEKGKDVELRCDPISGHTALYWYRQSLGQGLEFLIYFQGNSAPDKSGLPSDRFSAERTGGSVSTLTIQRTQQEDSAVYLCASSHRHGTSGGGETQYFGPGTRLLVL.